The 22 T cell receptor beta chains in this list originate from one sample, sequenced in a study of blood T cell repertoires in COVID-19. Profiling relied on immunoSEQ multiplex PCR, and the TCRdb table lists in-frame clones only, not all of them. The table has under 95,000 clones, around 81% seen once. Sequenced sample: peripheral blood. Every receptor here comes from a woman aged 70-85 years with acute or convalescent COVID-19.

V is TRBV11-2 and J is TRBJ2-7; D may be TRBD1 (5 bases). CDR1 is SGHAT, CDR2 FQNNGV, per germline. The CDR3 loop spans 13 amino acids. Trimming cost V 5 bases and J 4 bases, with 12 bases left between them. This CDR3 reads CASSLIQGYEQYF. CDR3 DNA: TGTGCCAGCAGCCTAATCCAGGGTTACGAGCAGTACTTC.

This clone was detected only once. The chain recombines TRBV12-3 or TRBV12-4 with TRBJ1-3; D is ambiguous. The CDR3 extends over 13 amino acids. V lost 8 bases, J lost 2 bases, and 10 bases lay in between. The DNA for the CDR3 is TGTGCCAGCGAACGCGGGGCTGGAAACACCATATATTTT. Its translation: CASERGAGNTIYF.

The V gene is TRBV10-3, the J gene TRBJ1-4, with D possibly being TRBD1 (6 bases). Trimming removed 5 bases at V and 5 bases at J, with 9 bases between. Germline CDR1 and CDR2: ENHRY and SYGVKD. The CDR3 runs 13 residues. Here the CDR3 DNA reads TGTGCCATCAGTATGGGACAAAATGAAAAACTGTTTTTT. This encodes CAISMGQNEKLFF.

V is TRBV2 and J is TRBJ1-2, with TRBD1 identical over 8 bases. This CDR3 contains 13 residues. CDR1 and CDR2 from the germline V gene are SNHLY and FYNNEI. Trimming took 10 bases from V and 8 from J; bases not matched to a gene: 12. CDR3 amino acids: CATATGEPLGYTF. For the CDR3, the DNA is TGTGCCACTGCGACAGGGGAGCCTTTAGGCTACACCTTC.

The chain employs TRBV2 and TRBJ2-3, with 7 bases identical to TRBD2. V dropped 4 bases and J dropped 0; count of bases not matched to a gene: 7. Per the germline V gene, CDR1 is SNHLY and CDR2 is FYNNEI. The CDR3 has 16 amino acids. In DNA, the CDR3 is TGTGCCAGCAGTGCCTCTAGCGGAGTTAGCACAGATACGCAGTATTTT. Translating it yields CASSASSGVSTDTQYF.

The chain has TRBV29-1 and TRBJ1-3; D may be TRBD1 (5 bases). The length of the CDR3 is 14 residues. The V end lost 7 bases, the J end lost 3 bases, and 16 bases lay between the germline ends. The germline CDR1 and CDR2 sequences are SQVTM and ANQGSEA. The CDR3 DNA follows: TGCAGCGCAAGACAGTCCCTCGATGGAAACACCATATATTTT. Protein sequence: CSARQSLDGNTIYF.

A remark on this clone: A junction boundary mismatches the germline segment, possibly from a read error. The J gene is TRBJ1-3, the V gene TRBV7-7, with D hard to call. This CDR3 comprises 13 residues. CDR1 is SSHAT and CDR2 is FNYEAQ in the germline V gene (reference sequence). The CDR3 reads CASSPQQGNTIYF. CDR3 nucleotide sequence: TGTGCTAGCAGCCCTCAACAGGGAAACACCATATATTTT.

This clone was counted only a few times. V is TRBV29-1 and J is TRBJ1-1, with D unresolved. CDR1 SQVTM and CDR2 ANQGSEA come from the germline V gene. The length of the CDR3 is 13 residues. V lost 8 bases to trimming and J lost 2 bases, with 15 bases between them. As DNA, the CDR3 is TGCAGCCTCTGGGCACCGGGAAACACTGAAGCTTTCTTT. It encodes CSLWAPGNTEAFF.

The chain has TRBV30 and TRBJ1-2; D uncertain. This CDR3 region has 14 residues. CDR1 and CDR2 from the germline V gene are GTSNPN and SVGIG (reference sequence). With 0 bases removed from V and 4 bases from J, the gap between germline ends came to 12 bases. CDR3 sequence (DNA): TGTGCCTGGAGTGTAAGCGGGTTTACCTATGGCTACACCTTC. It specifies CAWSVSGFTYGYTF.

V gene TRBV6-1 combines with J gene TRBJ1-1, with a weak D call TRBD1 (5 bases). V was clipped by 4 bases and J by 7 bases, with 7 bases between them. CDR1 is MNHNS, CDR2 SASEGT, per germline. This CDR3 region has 11 residues. In DNA form, the CDR3 reads TGTGCCAGCAGTGGGGGGGGTGAAGCTTTCTTT. The encoded protein is CASSGGGEAFF.

The chain joins TRBV3-1 (or the pseudogene TRBV3-2) to TRBJ2-1; 7 bases match TRBD2. The CDR3 consists of 15 residues. Trimming cost V 2 bases and J 2 bases; bases outside gene matches: 3. Per the germline V gene, CDR1 is LGHDT and CDR2 is YNNKEL (reference sequence). CDR3 coding DNA: TGTGCCAGCAGCCAATCCGGGACTACCTACAATGAGCAGTTCTTC. This translates into CASSQSGTTYNEQFF.

This clone was seen only a few times. The chain uses TRBV19 and TRBJ1-5; TRBD1 is a possible D gene (6 bases). Germline V gene lookup returns CDR1 LNHDA and CDR2 SQIVND (reference sequence). The V gene lost 5 bases and the J gene lost 1 base, with 9 bases spanning the gap. The CDR3 runs 14 residues. CDR3 region: CASSLQGSNQPQHF. CDR3 DNA: TGTGCCAGTAGTCTCCAGGGGAGCAATCAGCCCCAGCATTTT.

This rearrangement joins TRBV18 to TRBJ2-7, with no clear D. The CDR3 runs to 16 residues. The V and J ends lost 0 bases and 3 bases respectively, with 15 bases between them. From germline, CDR1 is KGHSH and CDR2 LQKENI. CDR3 sequence: CASSPPRQSPGYEQYF. The DNA for the CDR3 is TGTGCCAGCTCACCACCTAGACAATCCCCTGGCTACGAGCAGTACTTC.

The J gene is TRBJ2-1, the V gene TRBV24-1; TRBD1 matches at 7 bases. The CDR3 consists of 14 residues. Trimming removed 9 bases from V and 5 bases from J; junction bases left unmatched: 9. Per the germline V gene, CDR1 is KGHDR and CDR2 is SFDVKD. The CDR3 DNA follows: TGTGCCACCCAGTCCGGGACAGCAAACAATGAGCAGTTCTTC. Translated, it gives CATQSGTANNEQFF.

Concerning this clone: Other nucleotide sequences in the sample specify the same CDR3. The V call is TRBV12-3 or TRBV12-4, the J call TRBJ1-1; possibly TRBD1 for D (6 bases). The CDR3 consists of 13 residues. Trimming removed 6 bases at V and 1 base at J, with 9 bases between. CDR3 sequence (DNA): TGTGCCAGCAGACAGGGTTGGAACACTGAAGCTTTCTTT. It translates to CASRQGWNTEAFF.

The chain employs TRBV11-3 and TRBJ2-2; possibly TRBD2 for D (5 bases). Per germline, CDR1 SGHNT and CDR2 YENEEA. V shed 1 base and J shed 5 bases, with 11 bases lying between them. The CDR3 runs 15 residues. The CDR3 nucleotides are TGTGCCAGCAGCTTAGGAGGGCAACGGACCGGGGAGCTGTTTTTT. This encodes CASSLGGQRTGELFF.

V is TRBV2 and J is TRBJ2-6; 10 bases agree with TRBD1. Losses at the gene ends were 7 bases for V and 2 bases for J; bases not matched to a gene: 11. The CDR3 extends over 18 amino acids. Germline lookup yields CDR1 SNHLY and CDR2 FYNNEI. DNA for the CDR3: TGTGCCAGCAATCAGTGGGACAGGGGATTTGCTGGGGCCAACGTCCTGACTTTC. It is translated as CASNQWDRGFAGANVLTF.

The chain has TRBV28 and TRBJ1-4; the D is unclear. Germline assignment: CDR1 MDHEN and CDR2 SYDVKM. This CDR3 spans 15 amino acids. The V end lost 5 bases, the J end lost 8 bases, and 18 bases lay between the germline ends. CDR3 DNA sequence: TGTGCCAGCAGTCAAATTAAGGGAGGGCTCGAAAAACTGTTTTTT. Translating gives CASSQIKGGLEKLFF.

The V and J genes are TRBV6-6 and TRBJ1-1, with D possibly TRBD1 on 6 matching bases. This CDR3 comprises 15 residues. Trimming cost V 1 base and J 6 bases, with 15 bases left between them. Germline lookup yields CDR1 MNHNY and CDR2 SVGAGI (reference sequence). For the CDR3, the DNA is TGTGCCAGCAGTTACTTACCCGGGACATTCGCTGAAGCTTTCTTT. This gives the protein CASSYLPGTFAEAFF.

The gene calls are TRBV19 and TRBJ1-5; 9 positions match TRBD1. Germline V gene lookup returns CDR1 LNHDA and CDR2 SQIVND (reference sequence). Unmatched junction bases numbered 3, after V lost 5 bases and J lost 1 base. CDR3 size: 15 residues. The CDR3 loop reads CASSGTGSSNQPQHF. For the CDR3, the DNA is TGTGCCAGTAGTGGGACAGGGTCGAGCAATCAGCCCCAGCATTTT.

A single count supports this clone. The genes are TRBV4-1 and TRBJ1-3; 8 nucleotides line up with TRBD1. The CDR3 is made up of 16 amino acids. The junction had 8 bases not matched to a gene; V was cut back by 3 bases and J by 4 bases. Germline-derived CDR1 and CDR2 are MGHRA and YSYEKL. The CDR3 spells CASSQSQGAWGNTIYF. The CDR3 region has the DNA TGCGCCAGCAGCCAGTCCCAGGGGGCGTGGGGAAACACCATATATTTT.

The chain uses TRBV11-2 and TRBJ1-3; D uncertain. This CDR3 is 15 amino acids long. The V and J ends lost 5 bases and 0 bases respectively, with 11 bases between them. Germline CDR1 is SGHAT and CDR2 is FQNNGV. The DNA for the CDR3 is TGTGCCAGCAGCCCATATTCGAGCTCTGGAAACACCATATATTTT. This encodes CASSPYSSSGNTIYF.